The next 25 T cell receptor beta chains were all read from a single sample in a study of CD8+CD57+ T cells in acquired aplastic anemia. TCR beta VDJ and CDR3 profiling used genomic DNA as template. TCRdb recomputed calls from the reads with MiXCR, one row per CDR3 protein. Here the sample spans some 200,000 distinct CDR3 sequences, nearly 50% being singletons. An expansion of CD8+CD57+ cells by flow cytometry had been shown in patients chosen for sequencing. The sequencing sample was made of sorted CD4+, CD8+, or CD8+CD57+ T cells (not recorded which) from PBMCs. These TCRs come from a human donor with aplastic anemia.

This clonotype was counted ten times or more. The chain links TRBV5-1 to TRBJ1-4; D gene uncertain. Trimming removed 1 base at V and 2 bases at J, with 12 bases between. Germline V lookup: CDR1 SGHRS, CDR2 YFSETQ. The CDR3 runs to 16 residues. The chain's CDR3 is CASSLTLLNTNEKLFF. The CDR3 bases are TGCGCCAGCAGCTTGACGCTGCTCAACACTAATGAAAAACTGTTTTTT.

The V and J genes are TRBV27 and TRBJ1-5; D unresolved. The ends were cut back, 2 bases at V and 10 bases at J, with 12 bases in the middle. The CDR3 contains 13 residues. Germline values: CDR1 MNHEY, CDR2 SMNVEV (reference sequence). CDR3 in DNA: TGTGCCAGCAGTTTAACCTACGGTGATCCCCAGCATTTT. Amino acid sequence: CASSLTYGDPQHF.

DNA for the CDR3: TGTGCCAGCAGCTCCCAAGGTACTGAAGCTTTCTTT. As protein: CASSSQGTEAFF. The V and J genes are TRBV7-3 and TRBJ1-1; D is unresolved. The CDR3 spans 12 residues. Trimming removed 4 bases from V and 5 bases from J, with 8 bases in between. Germline lookup yields CDR1 SGHTA and CDR2 FQGTGA.

Ten or more counts support this clonotype. The chain has TRBV10-2 and TRBJ2-2; D may be TRBD1 (6 bases). The CDR3 length is 16 residues. Trimming pared 4 bases from V and 0 bases from J, leaving 12 bases between. CDR1 WSHSY and CDR2 SAAADI come from the germline V gene. This CDR3 reads CASSVRDTTNTGELFF. As DNA, the CDR3 is TGCGCCAGCAGTGTAAGGGACACCACGAACACCGGGGAGCTGTTTTTT.

Ten or more counts support this clonotype. The gene calls are TRBV19 and TRBJ2-2; TRBD2 matches at 9 bases. Germline lookup yields CDR1 LNHDA and CDR2 SQIVND (reference sequence). This CDR3 has 15 amino acids. V shed 4 bases and J 7 bases; nucleotides not matched to a gene: 7. The CDR3 DNA reads TGTGCCAGTAGTAAGTTAGCGGGAGAGAGCGGGGAGCTGTTTTTT. Protein product: CASSKLAGESGELFF.

The CDR3 spells CASSPQGVSNQPQHF. CDR3 coding DNA: TGTGCCAGCAGTCCGCAGGGAGTCAGCAATCAGCCCCAGCATTTT. V is TRBV19 and J is TRBJ1-5, with D perhaps TRBD1 (5 bases). V gave up 9 bases and J gave up 1 base, with 16 bases separating them. This CDR3 spans 15 amino acids. CDR1 and CDR2 (germline): LNHDA, SQIVND (reference sequence).

This clonotype was recorded at least ten times. This chain uses TRBV2 with TRBJ1-4; D unresolved. Germline V lookup: CDR1 SNHLY, CDR2 FYNNEI. V gave up 2 bases and J gave up 0 bases, with 4 bases separating them. The CDR3 length is 14 residues. The CDR3 DNA reads TGTGCCAGCAGTGAAAGAACAACTAATGAAAAACTGTTTTTT. Translated, it gives CASSERTTNEKLFF.

This rearrangement joins TRBV20-1 to TRBJ2-3; D might be TRBD2 (5 bases). V shed 6 bases and J shed 4 bases, with 14 bases lying between them. Germline CDR1 and CDR2: DFQATT and SNEGSKA (reference sequence). The CDR3 totals 13 residues. The chain's CDR3 is CSARMAGPDTQYF. DNA for the CDR3: TGCAGTGCAAGGATGGCGGGCCCAGATACGCAGTATTTT.

The chain couples TRBV2 to TRBJ2-7, with D perhaps matching TRBD2 (5 bases). The CDR3 sequence is 13 residues long. Germline assignment: CDR1 SNHLY and CDR2 FYNNEI. V was cut by 6 bases and J by 3 bases, with 12 bases left in between. The chain's CDR3 is CASREEYNYEQYF. CDR3 sequence (DNA): TGTGCCAGCAGGGAGGAGTATAACTACGAGCAGTACTTC. The variable domain in full, completed from reference TRBV2 and TRBJ2-7, reads EPEVTQTPSHQVTQMGQEVILRCVPISNHLYFYWYRQILGQKVEFLVSFYNNEISEKSEIFDDQFSVERPDGSNFTLKIRSTKLEDSAMYFCASREEYNYEQYFGPGTRLTVT.

The V gene is TRBV7-6, the J gene TRBJ2-1, with D unclear. CDR1 and CDR2 from the germline V gene are SGHVS and FNYEAQ. This CDR3 contains 13 residues. Trimming removed 4 bases at V and 5 bases at J, with 9 bases between. DNA of the CDR3: TGTGCCAGCAGCTCGAACGCGAACAATGAGCAGTTCTTC. This translates into CASSSNANNEQFF.

The gene calls are TRBV19 and TRBJ1-4, with D unresolved. This CDR3 has 14 residues. In germline, CDR1 is LNHDA, CDR2 SQIVND (reference sequence). V was shortened by 9 bases and J by 6 bases, with 17 bases between the two germline ends. The CDR3 nucleotides read TGTGCCAGGGATAGGCCAATTGAGGATGAAAAACTGTTTTTT. Amino acids: CARDRPIEDEKLFF.

The CDR3 region is CSVHDLYEQYF. The CDR3 DNA reads as TGCAGCGTACATGACCTATACGAGCAGTACTTC. The rearrangement uses TRBV29-1 and TRBJ2-7; D remains unclear. The CDR3 runs to 11 residues. Germline V lookup: CDR1 SQVTM, CDR2 ANQGSEA. Trimming removed 6 bases from V and 4 bases from J, with 10 bases in between.

The V and J genes are TRBV19 and TRBJ2-7, with 9 bases aligning to TRBD1. The germline CDR1 and CDR2 sequences are LNHDA and SQIVND (reference sequence). The ends lost 6 bases at V and 0 bases at J; junction bases unmatched: 6. This CDR3 comprises 15 residues. CDR3 region: CASRLRDRVSYEQYF. For the CDR3, the DNA is TGTGCCAGTAGACTAAGGGACAGGGTCTCCTACGAGCAGTACTTC.

On this clonotype itself: A read error may be the cause here, since a much bigger clone is one base away. The CDR3 end shows no conserved phenylalanine or tryptophan, and so a read error is likely. The rearrangement joins TRBV5-1 to TRBJ2-1; the match to TRBD2 covers 13 bases. Germline trimming cut 9 bases from V and 9 bases from J; bases unmatched to any gene: 9. The CDR3 spans 14 residues. Germline V CDR1 and CDR2: SGHRS, YFSETQ. DNA for the CDR3: TGCGCCACCCAACGGACTAGCGGGAGTGGTGAGCAGTTCCTC. Translating it yields CATQRTSGSGEQFL.

The chain uses TRBV11-2 and TRBJ2-7; the match to TRBD1 covers 7 bases. The CDR3 length is 15 residues. From germline, CDR1 is SGHAT and CDR2 FQNNGV. V gave up 0 bases and J gave up 4 bases; unmatched junction bases: 6. The CDR3 sequence: CASSLDAGGGYEQYF. For the CDR3, the DNA is TGTGCCAGCAGCTTAGATGCAGGGGGTGGGTACGAGCAGTACTTC.

The V and J genes are TRBV10-3 and TRBJ1-5, with a tentative D call TRBD1 (5 bases). V lost 8 bases, J lost 14 bases, and 13 bases lay in between. CDR1 is ENHRY, CDR2 SYGVKD, per germline. There are 10 residues in the CDR3. This chain's CDR3 is CAIGGSYEHF. In DNA form, the CDR3 reads TGTGCCATCGGGGGATCCTACGAGCATTTT.

Only one count was recorded for this clonotype. The rearrangement joins TRBV20-1 to TRBJ1-2; no definite D call. Trimming removed 3 bases at V and 3 bases at J, with 11 bases between. CDR1 and CDR2 from the germline V gene are DFQATT and SNEGSKA (reference sequence). CDR3 length: 13 residues. This CDR3 reads CSASVEVDYGYTF. The CDR3 nucleotides read TGCAGTGCTAGCGTGGAAGTGGACTATGGCTACACCTTC.

In its sample, this clonotype was seen many times. The J gene is TRBJ2-5, the V gene TRBV6-1, with a tentative D call TRBD2 (6 bases). Trimming cost V 7 bases and J 4 bases, with 31 bases left between them. Germline V gene data show CDR1 as MNHNS and CDR2 as SASEGT. The CDR3 totals 19 residues. CDR3 amino acids: CASTKTGASAKRVGETQYF. The CDR3 coding sequence is TGTGCCAGCACTAAGACCGGGGCTAGCGCCAAAAGGGTGGGAGAGACCCAGTACTTC.

This clonotype occurred many times. The chain employs TRBV20-1 and TRBJ2-1; the D gene is possibly TRBD2 (5 bases). The V gene lost 3 bases and the J gene lost 8 bases, with 23 bases spanning the gap. Germline assignment: CDR1 DFQATT and CDR2 SNEGSKA (reference sequence). CDR3 length equals 16 residues. CDR3: CSASPQRRFGYDEQFF. The DNA for the CDR3 is TGCAGTGCTAGTCCCCAGCGGAGGTTTGGGTACGATGAGCAGTTCTTC.

This clonotype was observed at least ten times. CDR3 amino acids: CASNRMWEGTDTQYF. In DNA form, the CDR3 reads TGTGCCAGTAATCGTATGTGGGAGGGCACAGATACGCAGTATTTT. The J gene is TRBJ2-3, the V gene TRBV19, with a possible D match to TRBD2 (6 bases). CDR3 length: 15 amino acids. Germline V CDR1 and CDR2: LNHDA, SQIVND (reference sequence). With 7 bases removed from V and 1 base from J, the gap between germline ends came to 15 bases.

This sequence joins TRBV13 and TRBJ2-7; D tentatively fits TRBD1 or TRBD2 (5 bases each). Per germline, CDR1 PRHDT and CDR2 FYEKMQ (reference sequence). V lost 2 bases, J lost 6 bases, and 14 bases lay in between. CDR3 length equals 14 residues. The CDR3 loop reads CASSLNRGPSEQYF. CDR3 nucleotide sequence: TGTGCCAGCAGCTTAAATAGGGGACCCTCCGAGCAGTACTTC.

With respect to this clonotype: This may arise from a read error, as a much more abundant clone is one base away. This is likely a read error, given that the CDR3 carries no conserved phenylalanine or tryptophan at its end. V and J are TRBV11-2 and TRBJ2-3; no definite D call. The CDR3 extends over 13 amino acids. Germline CDR1 reads SGHAT; CDR2 reads FQNNGV. V was cut by 6 bases and J by 1 base, with 8 bases left in between. CDR3 coding DNA: TGTGCCAGCAGATTATATGGCACAGATACGCAGTATTCT. Translated: CASRLYGTDTQYS.

In this sample, this clonotype is medium-sized. V gene TRBV10-3 combines with J gene TRBJ1-6; 7 positions match TRBD1. The germline CDR1 and CDR2 sequences are ENHRY and SYGVKD. The length of the CDR3 is 14 residues. V was clipped by 10 bases and J by 9 bases; unmatched bases: 12. Here the CDR3 DNA reads TGTGCCAGCGAGATGGACAGGATCGGTTCACCCCTCCACTTT. This sequence encodes CASEMDRIGSPLHF.

J is TRBJ2-3 and V is TRBV25-1; 12 positions match TRBD2. CDR1 is MGHDK and CDR2 is SYGVNS in the germline V gene. This CDR3 has 18 residues. V dropped 4 bases and J dropped 2; count of bases not matched to a gene: 10. CDR3 nucleotides: TGTGCCAGCAGTGCCCTGGGCCGACTAGCGGGAGCCACAGATACGCAGTATTTT. Encoded protein: CASSALGRLAGATDTQYF.

The genes are TRBV10-3 and TRBJ1-5, with D possibly TRBD1 on 6 matching bases. This CDR3 has 14 residues. The germline gives CDR1 ENHRY, CDR2 SYGVKD. The V end was cut by 10 bases, the J end by 0 bases, with 13 bases between. This CDR3 reads CATKQGLSNQPQHF. The CDR3 DNA follows: TGTGCCACGAAACAGGGACTTAGCAATCAGCCCCAGCATTTT.